Shown below are 25 T cell receptor beta chains from a single sample sequenced in a study of T cell responses to AZD1222 COVID-19 vaccine. Here immunoSEQ multiplex PCR was the method, and the copy in TCRdb shows in-frame clones only, minus some. Here the sample spans some 120,000 clones, 80% to 95% being singletons. The sequencing used peripheral blood, collected on day 0 of MenACWY control vaccination. These receptors were taken from an adult in good health.

V usage is TRBV14 and J usage is TRBJ2-1; D is unresolved. Trimming took 2 bases from V and 13 from J, leaving 18 bases between them. The CDR3 is made up of 14 amino acids. CDR1 SGHDN and CDR2 FVKESK come from the germline V gene. CDR3 amino acids: CASSQSRTPGGQFF. The CDR3 region has the DNA TGTGCCAGCAGCCAATCCAGAACTCCAGGCGGTCAGTTCTTC.

This chain joins TRBV18 and TRBJ2-2, with 7 bases identical to TRBD1. The junction had 8 bases not matched to a gene; V was cut back by 1 base and J by 6 bases. The germline V gene encodes CDR1 KGHSH and CDR2 LQKENI. The CDR3 loop spans 16 amino acids. CDR3 amino acids: CASSPQGGARAGELFF. The CDR3 coding sequence is TGTGCCAGCTCACCACAAGGGGGCGCGAGGGCCGGGGAGCTGTTTTTT.

This chain joins TRBV11-2 and TRBJ2-7, with TRBD2 matching 8 bases. The J segment lost 6 bases and the V segment lost 6 bases, leaving 10 bases of the junction unmatched. CDR1 is SGHAT, CDR2 FQNNGV, per germline. This CDR3 spans 14 amino acids. CDR3 bases: TGTGCCAGCAGAAGCGGGGGCCCTCTAGGCGAGCAGTACTTC. Its protein is CASRSGGPLGEQYF.

The rearrangement joins TRBV6-2 or TRBV6-3 to TRBJ1-6, with D unresolved. The CDR3 is made up of 14 amino acids. Deletions cut 2 bases from V and 8 bases from J, with 10 bases between. The germline V gene has CDR1 MNHEY and CDR2 SVGEGT. The CDR3 sequence is CASSYPEWDSPLHF. The CDR3 bases are TGTGCCAGCAGTTACCCAGAGTGGGATTCACCCCTCCACTTT.

The rearrangement links TRBV6-5 to TRBJ1-4; D is unclear. The germline V and J ends were trimmed by 6 bases and 0 bases, with 5 bases remaining between them. Germline CDR1 reads MNHEY; CDR2 reads SVGAGI. This CDR3 comprises 13 residues. The CDR3 DNA sequence: TGTGCCAGCAGAACAGCAACTAATGAAAAACTGTTTTTT. This sequence encodes CASRTATNEKLFF.

The chain links TRBV7-8 to TRBJ2-3, with D perhaps TRBD2 (5 bases). The CDR3 is 15 amino acids. From germline, CDR1 is SGHVS and CDR2 FQNEAQ. The V end lost 5 bases, the J end lost 5 bases, and 17 bases lay between the germline ends. Here the CDR3 DNA reads TGTGCCAGCAGCCGGGGTGGGTACCTGGTAGATACGCAGTATTTT. It translates to CASSRGGYLVDTQYF.

The V gene is TRBV19, the J gene TRBJ1-2, with 11 bases matching TRBD1. Looked up from germline, CDR1 is LNHDA and CDR2 is SQIVND (reference sequence). V lost 0 bases to trimming and J lost 0 bases; unmatched junction nucleotides: 6. The CDR3 has 18 amino acids. CDR3 sequence: CASSIDPDRGRANYGYTF. CDR3 sequence (DNA): TGTGCCAGTAGTATAGACCCGGACAGGGGGCGAGCTAACTATGGCTACACCTTC.

The V gene is TRBV3-1 (or the pseudogene TRBV3-2), the J gene TRBJ1-6; TRBD1 might be the D (5 bases). The CDR3 extends over 14 amino acids. V lost 6 bases, J lost 7 bases, and 13 bases lay in between. Germline V gene lookup returns CDR1 LGHDT and CDR2 YNNKEL (reference sequence). DNA for the CDR3: TGTGCCAGCAGAGGAGGGGATCGGAATTCACCCCTCCACTTT. Encoded protein: CASRGGDRNSPLHF.

The rearrangement links TRBV19 to TRBJ2-1; 10 nucleotides line up with TRBD1. The germline V gene has CDR1 LNHDA and CDR2 SQIVND (reference sequence). V lost 7 bases, J lost 6 bases, and 3 bases stayed unmatched. This CDR3 has 13 amino acids. In DNA form, the CDR3 reads TGTGCCAGTACGGACAGGGGGTTCAATGAGCAGTTCTTC. Amino acids: CASTDRGFNEQFF.

The chain has TRBV9 and TRBJ2-5, with 9 nucleotides matching TRBD1. Germline CDR1 and CDR2: SGDLS and YYNGEE. The CDR3 is 15 residues long. With V trimmed by 0 bases and J by 5 bases, 5 bases remained unmatched. In DNA, the CDR3 is TGTGCCAGCAGCGTAGCTACGGGGACAGGGGAGACCCAGTACTTC. Its protein product is CASSVATGTGETQYF.

This chain connects TRBV11-1 to TRBJ2-2; 7 bases match TRBD1. Trimming cost V 4 bases and J 0 bases; bases outside gene matches: 5. The CDR3 is 16 amino acids. Germline V gene data show CDR1 as SGHAT and CDR2 as FQDESV (reference sequence). The CDR3 nucleotides read TGTGCCAGCAGCTCGGGGACAGCCGCGAACACCGGGGAGCTGTTTTTT. Its translation: CASSSGTAANTGELFF.

The chain employs TRBV9 and TRBJ2-1; TRBD1 matches 10 bases. Losses at the gene ends were 3 bases for V and 3 bases for J; bases not matched to a gene: 3. The germline CDR1 and CDR2 sequences are SGDLS and YYNGEE. The CDR3 extends over 15 amino acids. As DNA, the CDR3 is TGTGCCAGCAGCGCCGGGACAGGGGACTACAATGAGCAGTTCTTC. It yields the protein CASSAGTGDYNEQFF. The full variable domain, with the rest looked up from reference TRBV9 and TRBJ2-1, is DSGVTQTPKHLITATGQRVTLRCSPRSGDLSVYWYQQSLDQGLQFLIQYYNGEERAKGNILERFSAQQFPDLHSELNLSSLELGDSALYFCASSAGTGDYNEQFFGPGTRLTVL.

V usage is TRBV4-1 and J usage is TRBJ1-1, with TRBD1 identical over 10 bases. From germline, CDR1 is MGHRA and CDR2 YSYEKL. The CDR3 length is 13 residues. The V gene end was trimmed by 1 base and the J gene end by 12 bases; junction bases not matched to a gene: 5. The CDR3 DNA follows: TGCGCCAGCAGCCAAGGGGGACAGGGGAGGCCTTTCTTT. Translated: CASSQGGQGRPFF.

The chain couples TRBV4-2 to TRBJ2-1; 8 nucleotides align to TRBD2. The CDR3 is 14 residues long. Germline-derived CDR1 and CDR2 are LGHNA and YNFKEQ. V gave up 0 bases and J gave up 9 bases; unmatched junction bases: 4. DNA for the CDR3: TGTGCCAGCAGCCAAGAGGGGACTAGTTTTGAGCAGTTCTTC. This translates into CASSQEGTSFEQFF.

The chain employs TRBV5-1 and TRBJ2-1; 8 bases fit TRBD2. V lost 1 base, J lost 1 base, and 1 base stayed unmatched. This CDR3 spans 15 amino acids. CDR1 is SGHRS and CDR2 is YFSETQ in the germline V gene. CDR3 in amino acids: CASSLSGSSYNEQFF. The CDR3 DNA follows: TGCGCCAGCAGCTTGAGCGGGAGTTCCTACAATGAGCAGTTCTTC.

This clone appeared once. The V gene is TRBV12-3 or TRBV12-4, the J gene TRBJ2-7; 10 bases line up with TRBD2. This CDR3 is 12 amino acids long. With 5 bases clipped from V and 6 bases from J, the junction kept 1 base outside the gene matches. In DNA form, the CDR3 reads TGTGCCAGCAGTCCTAGCGGGAGCGAGCAGTACTTC. It translates to CASSPSGSEQYF.

This sequence joins TRBV28 and TRBJ1-1; 9 nucleotides line up with TRBD1. V shed 7 bases, J shed 3 bases, and the junction held 6 bases outside the gene matches. From germline, CDR1 is MDHEN and CDR2 SYDVKM. This CDR3 contains 14 residues. The CDR3 is CASIVQGAYTEAFF. In nucleotides, the CDR3 is TGTGCCAGCATAGTACAGGGGGCGTACACTGAAGCTTTCTTT.

The chain recombines TRBV7-2 with TRBJ1-5; 7 nucleotides line up with TRBD1. Germline V gives CDR1 SGHTA, CDR2 FQGNSA. With 4 bases clipped from V and 2 bases from J, the junction kept 8 bases outside the gene matches. CDR3 length equals 16 residues. CDR3 sequence reads: CASSYLDRAGNQPQHF. The DNA for the CDR3 is TGTGCCAGCAGCTATCTAGACAGGGCTGGCAATCAGCCCCAGCATTTT.

V and J are TRBV12-3 or TRBV12-4 and TRBJ1-2; TRBD1 matches 9 bases. CDR3 length equals 13 residues. The V and J ends lost 6 bases and 3 bases, in that order; junction bases with no gene match: 2. The CDR3 nucleotides read TGTGCCAGCAGGGGACAGGGAGACTATGGCTACACCTTC. Translation gives CASRGQGDYGYTF.

The V and J genes are TRBV29-1 and TRBJ2-1, with 10 bases lining up with TRBD2. The V gene end was trimmed by 0 bases and the J gene end by 3 bases; junction bases not matched to a gene: 8. The CDR3 spans 17 residues. Germline V gene sequence: CDR1 SQVTM, CDR2 ANQGSEA. The CDR3 loop reads CSVEDSSGGAHYNEQFF. The CDR3 bases are TGCAGCGTTGAAGATTCGAGCGGGGGGGCCCACTACAATGAGCAGTTCTTC.

The J gene is TRBJ1-6, the V gene TRBV18; TRBD1 aligns across 7 bases. The V segment lost 4 bases and the J segment 5 bases; nucleotides outside the gene matches: 5. Germline loops: CDR1 KGHSH, CDR2 LQKENI. The CDR3 contains 15 residues. DNA for the CDR3: TGTGCCAGCTCACATCGGGACAGAGATAATTCACCCCTCCACTTT. Its protein product is CASSHRDRDNSPLHF.

This rearrangement joins TRBV18 to TRBJ1-1; D gene unclear. Germline values: CDR1 KGHSH, CDR2 LQKENI. The length of the CDR3 is 12 residues. Trimming took 6 bases from V and 2 from J, leaving 7 bases between them. CDR3 protein: CASSLLNTEAFF. The CDR3 region has the DNA TGTGCCAGCTCCCTCCTAAACACTGAAGCTTTCTTT. Based on the CDR3 plus reference TRBV18 and TRBJ1-1, the full variable domain is NAGVMQNPRHLVRRRGQEARLRCSPMKGHSHVYWYRQLPEEGLKFMVYLQKENIIDESGMPKERFSAEFPKEGPSILRIQQVVRGDSAAYFCASSLLNTEAFFGQGTRLTVV.

About this clone: One junction end disagrees with the germline gene, perhaps due to a read error. This chain uses TRBV24-1 with TRBJ1-5, with D unclear. The CDR3 sequence is 14 residues long. Germline values: CDR1 KGHDR, CDR2 SFDVKD. This CDR3 reads CATSGLAGGQPQHF. In nucleotides, the CDR3 is TGTGCCACCAGTGGTTTGGCAGGTGGTCAGCCCCAGCATTTT.

The chain combines TRBV7-6 with TRBJ2-5; TRBD1 is a possible D gene (7 bases). Trimming took off 2 bases at V and 5 bases at J, with 18 bases between the two ends. The CDR3 covers 16 residues. Per the germline V gene, CDR1 is SGHVS and CDR2 is FNYEAQ. This chain's CDR3 is CASSLSGQGGSETQYF. As DNA, the CDR3 is TGTGCCAGCAGCTTAAGTGGTCAGGGGGGATCGGAGACCCAGTACTTC. The variable domain in full, completed from reference TRBV7-6 and TRBJ2-5, reads GAGVSQSPRYKVTKRGQDVALRCDPISGHVSLYWYRQALGQGPEFLTYFNYEAQQDKSGLPNDRFSAERPEGSISTLTIQRTEQRDSAMYRCASSLSGQGGSETQYFGPGTRLLVL.

The chain carries TRBV28 and TRBJ1-2; D remains unclear. Germline assignment: CDR1 MDHEN and CDR2 SYDVKM. The CDR3 totals 11 residues. The V gene lost 2 bases and the J gene lost 7 bases, with 5 bases spanning the gap. The CDR3 loop is CASSLGFGYTF. The CDR3 DNA reads TGTGCCAGCAGTTTAGGGTTTGGCTACACCTTC.